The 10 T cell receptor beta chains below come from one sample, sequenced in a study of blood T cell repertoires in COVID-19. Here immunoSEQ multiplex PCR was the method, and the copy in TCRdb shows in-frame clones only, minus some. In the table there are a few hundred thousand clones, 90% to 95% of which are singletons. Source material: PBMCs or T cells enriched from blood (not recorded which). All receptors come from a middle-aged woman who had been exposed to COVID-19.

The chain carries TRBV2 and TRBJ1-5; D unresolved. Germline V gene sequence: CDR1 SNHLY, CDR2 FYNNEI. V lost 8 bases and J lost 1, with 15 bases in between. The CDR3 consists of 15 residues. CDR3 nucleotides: TGTGCCAGCGAGATCGACACAATGAGCAATCAGCCCCAGCATTTT. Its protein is CASEIDTMSNQPQHF.

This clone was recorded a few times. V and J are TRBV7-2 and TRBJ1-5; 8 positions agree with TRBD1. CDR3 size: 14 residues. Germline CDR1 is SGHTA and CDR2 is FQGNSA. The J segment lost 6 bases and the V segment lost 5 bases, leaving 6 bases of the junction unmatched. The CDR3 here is CASSIQQGGQPQHF. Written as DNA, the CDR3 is TGTGCCAGCAGCATTCAACAGGGGGGTCAGCCCCAGCATTTT.

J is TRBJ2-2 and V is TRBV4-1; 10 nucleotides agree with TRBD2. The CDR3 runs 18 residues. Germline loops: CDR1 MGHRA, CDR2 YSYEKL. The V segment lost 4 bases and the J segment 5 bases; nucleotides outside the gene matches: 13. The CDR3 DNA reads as TGCGCCAGCAGCCGGGCGACCTCACTAGCGGGAAGGACCGGGGAGCTGTTTTTT. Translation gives CASSRATSLAGRTGELFF.

The CDR3 region has the DNA TGTGCCAGCAGTTACTCACAGGGAGGGTCCTACGAGCAGTACTTC. This translates into CASSYSQGGSYEQYF. This chain links TRBV6-5 with TRBJ2-7; possibly TRBD2 for D (7 bases). Looked up from germline, CDR1 is MNHEY and CDR2 is SVGAGI. V gave up 0 bases and J gave up 1 base, with 10 bases separating them. This CDR3 is built from 15 residues.

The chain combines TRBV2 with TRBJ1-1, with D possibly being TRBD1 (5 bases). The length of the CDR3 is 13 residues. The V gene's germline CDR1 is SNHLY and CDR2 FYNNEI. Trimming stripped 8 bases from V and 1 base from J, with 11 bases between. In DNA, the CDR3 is TGTGCCAGCGACAAGACAGCGAACACTGAAGCTTTCTTT. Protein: CASDKTANTEAFF.

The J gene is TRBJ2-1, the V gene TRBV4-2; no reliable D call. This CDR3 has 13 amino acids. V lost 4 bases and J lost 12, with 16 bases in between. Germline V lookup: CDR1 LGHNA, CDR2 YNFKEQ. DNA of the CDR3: TGTGCCAGCAGCCGATCTCCGGAGTCCGGGCAGTTCTTC. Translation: CASSRSPESGQFF.

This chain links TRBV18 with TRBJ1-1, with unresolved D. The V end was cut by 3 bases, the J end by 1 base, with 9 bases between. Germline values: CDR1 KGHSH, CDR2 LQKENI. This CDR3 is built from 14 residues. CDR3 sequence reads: CASSPLERNTEAFF. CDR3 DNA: TGTGCCAGCTCACCCCTCGAGCGGAACACTGAAGCTTTCTTT.

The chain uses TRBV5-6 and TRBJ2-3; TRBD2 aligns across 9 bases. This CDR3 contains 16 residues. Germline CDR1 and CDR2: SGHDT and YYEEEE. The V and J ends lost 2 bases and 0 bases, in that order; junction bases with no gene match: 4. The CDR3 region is CASSFNSGGSTDTQYF. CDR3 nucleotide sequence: TGTGCCAGCAGCTTTAATAGCGGGGGCAGCACAGATACGCAGTATTTT.

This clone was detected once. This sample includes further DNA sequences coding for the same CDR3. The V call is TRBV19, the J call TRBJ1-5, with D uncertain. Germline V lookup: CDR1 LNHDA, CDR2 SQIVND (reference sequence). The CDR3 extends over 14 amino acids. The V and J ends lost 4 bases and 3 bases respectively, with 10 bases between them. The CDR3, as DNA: TGTGCCAGTAGTAGCACGGGGAACAATCAGCCCCAGCATTTT. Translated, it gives CASSSTGNNQPQHF. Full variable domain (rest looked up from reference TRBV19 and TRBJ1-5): DGGITQSPKYLFRKEGQNVTLSCEQNLNHDAMYWYRQDPGQGLRLIYYSQIVNDFQKGDIAEGYSVSREKKESFPLTVTSAQKNPTAFYLCASSSTGNNQPQHFGDGTRLSIL.

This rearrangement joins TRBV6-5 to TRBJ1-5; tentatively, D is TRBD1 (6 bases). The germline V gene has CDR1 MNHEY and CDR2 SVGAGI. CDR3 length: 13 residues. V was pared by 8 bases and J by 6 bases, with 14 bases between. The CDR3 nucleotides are TGTGCCAGCCTGGGGGGGCTCGGTCAGCCCCAGCATTTT. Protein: CASLGGLGQPQHF.